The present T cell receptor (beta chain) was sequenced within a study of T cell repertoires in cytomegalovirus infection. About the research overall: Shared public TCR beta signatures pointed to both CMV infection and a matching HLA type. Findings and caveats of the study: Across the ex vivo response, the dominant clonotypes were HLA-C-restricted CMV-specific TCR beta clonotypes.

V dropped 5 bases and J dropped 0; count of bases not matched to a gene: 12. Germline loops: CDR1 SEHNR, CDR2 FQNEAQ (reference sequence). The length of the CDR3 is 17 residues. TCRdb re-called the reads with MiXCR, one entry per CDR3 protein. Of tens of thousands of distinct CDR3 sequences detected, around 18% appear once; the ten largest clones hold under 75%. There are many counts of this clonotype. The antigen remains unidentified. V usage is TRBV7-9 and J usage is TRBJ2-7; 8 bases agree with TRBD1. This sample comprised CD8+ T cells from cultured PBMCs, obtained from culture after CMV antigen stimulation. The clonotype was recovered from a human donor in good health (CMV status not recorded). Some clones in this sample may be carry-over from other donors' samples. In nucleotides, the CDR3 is TGTGCCAGCAGCGGATTAGGGGCCGGGACAGGCTCCTACGAGCAGTACTTC. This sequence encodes CASSGLGAGTGSYEQYF.